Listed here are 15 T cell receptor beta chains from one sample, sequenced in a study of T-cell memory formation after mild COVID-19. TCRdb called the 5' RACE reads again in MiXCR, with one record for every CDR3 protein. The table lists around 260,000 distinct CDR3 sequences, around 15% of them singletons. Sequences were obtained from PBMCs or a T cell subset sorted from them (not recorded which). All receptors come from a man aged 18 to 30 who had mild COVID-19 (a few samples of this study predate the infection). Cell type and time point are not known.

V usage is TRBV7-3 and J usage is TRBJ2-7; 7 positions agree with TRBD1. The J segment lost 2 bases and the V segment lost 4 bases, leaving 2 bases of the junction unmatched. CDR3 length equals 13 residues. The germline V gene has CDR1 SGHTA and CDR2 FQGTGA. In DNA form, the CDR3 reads TGTGCCAGCAGCTCTACAGGGGCCTACGAGCAGTACTTC. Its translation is CASSSTGAYEQYF.

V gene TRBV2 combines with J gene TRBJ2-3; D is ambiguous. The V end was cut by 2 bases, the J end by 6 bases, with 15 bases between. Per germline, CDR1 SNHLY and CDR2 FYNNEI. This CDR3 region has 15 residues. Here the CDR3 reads CASSERRHSQDTQYF. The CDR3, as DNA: TGTGCCAGCAGTGAACGCAGGCACAGCCAGGATACGCAGTATTTT.

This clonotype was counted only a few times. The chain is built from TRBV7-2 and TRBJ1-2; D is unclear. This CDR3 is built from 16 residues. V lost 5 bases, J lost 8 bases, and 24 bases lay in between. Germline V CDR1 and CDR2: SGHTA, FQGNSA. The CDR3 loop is CASSPQDTRSHRGYTF. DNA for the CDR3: TGTGCCAGCAGCCCGCAGGATACCAGGTCCCATCGGGGCTACACCTTC.

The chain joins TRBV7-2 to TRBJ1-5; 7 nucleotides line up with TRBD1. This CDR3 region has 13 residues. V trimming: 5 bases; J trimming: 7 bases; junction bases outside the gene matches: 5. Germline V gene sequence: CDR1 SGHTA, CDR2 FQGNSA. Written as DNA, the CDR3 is TGTGCCAGCAGCGAGACAGGGCAACAGCCCCAGCATTTT. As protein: CASSETGQQPQHF.

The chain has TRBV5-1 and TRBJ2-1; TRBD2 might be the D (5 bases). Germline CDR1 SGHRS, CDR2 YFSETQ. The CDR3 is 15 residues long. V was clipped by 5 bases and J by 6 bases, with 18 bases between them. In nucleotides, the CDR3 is TGCGCCAGCAGAAAGGGCCGGGGTGCCCTCAATGAGCAGTTCTTC. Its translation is CASRKGRGALNEQFF.

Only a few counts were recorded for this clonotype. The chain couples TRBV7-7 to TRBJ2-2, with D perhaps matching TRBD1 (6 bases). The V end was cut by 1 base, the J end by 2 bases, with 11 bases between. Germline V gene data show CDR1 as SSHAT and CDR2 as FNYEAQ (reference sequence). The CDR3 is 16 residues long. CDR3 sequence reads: CASSLEGRGNTGELFF. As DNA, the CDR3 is TGTGCCAGCAGCTTAGAAGGCAGGGGTAACACCGGGGAGCTGTTTTTT.

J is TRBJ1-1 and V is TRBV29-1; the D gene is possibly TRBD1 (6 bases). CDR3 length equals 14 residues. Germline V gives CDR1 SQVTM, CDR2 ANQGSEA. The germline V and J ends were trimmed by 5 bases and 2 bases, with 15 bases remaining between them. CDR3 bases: TGCAGCGTTACCAGACAGGAGCTTAACACTGAAGCTTTCTTT. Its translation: CSVTRQELNTEAFF.

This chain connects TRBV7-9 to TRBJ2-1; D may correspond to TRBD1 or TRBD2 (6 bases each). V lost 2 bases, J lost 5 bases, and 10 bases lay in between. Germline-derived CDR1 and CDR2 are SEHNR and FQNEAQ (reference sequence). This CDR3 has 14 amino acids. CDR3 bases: TGTGCCAGCAGCTTATGGGGGGCGCACAATGAGCAGTTCTTC. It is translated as CASSLWGAHNEQFF.

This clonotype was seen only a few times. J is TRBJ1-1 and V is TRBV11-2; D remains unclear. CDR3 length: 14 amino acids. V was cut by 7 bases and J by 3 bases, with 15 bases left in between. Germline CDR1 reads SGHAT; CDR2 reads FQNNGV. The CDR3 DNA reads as TGTGCCAGCAAGTTCAGGCGGAGAGACACTGAAGCTTTCTTT. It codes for CASKFRRRDTEAFF.

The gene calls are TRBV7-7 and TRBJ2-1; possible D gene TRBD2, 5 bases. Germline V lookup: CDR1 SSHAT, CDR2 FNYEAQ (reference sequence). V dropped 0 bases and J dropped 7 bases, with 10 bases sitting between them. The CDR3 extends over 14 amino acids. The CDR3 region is CASSLATSFNEQFF. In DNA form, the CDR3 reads TGTGCCAGCAGCTTAGCCACTAGTTTTAATGAGCAGTTCTTC.

The CDR3 is CASSLRGHIPGGTEAFF. The CDR3 DNA reads TGCGCCAGCAGCCTCCGCGGACACATTCCAGGGGGCACTGAAGCTTTCTTT. The genes are TRBV4-1 and TRBJ1-1; TRBD1 matches 7 bases. The CDR3 consists of 17 residues. Trimming at V came to 4 bases and at J to 4 bases, leaving 15 bases not matched to a gene. The germline gives CDR1 MGHRA, CDR2 YSYEKL.

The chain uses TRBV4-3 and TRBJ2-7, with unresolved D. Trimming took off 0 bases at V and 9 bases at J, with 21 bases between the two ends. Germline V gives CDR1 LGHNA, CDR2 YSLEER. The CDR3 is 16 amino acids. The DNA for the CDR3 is TGCGCCAGCAGCCAAGAGGATAGGGTGTATCCGCGAGGGCAGTACTTC. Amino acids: CASSQEDRVYPRGQYF.

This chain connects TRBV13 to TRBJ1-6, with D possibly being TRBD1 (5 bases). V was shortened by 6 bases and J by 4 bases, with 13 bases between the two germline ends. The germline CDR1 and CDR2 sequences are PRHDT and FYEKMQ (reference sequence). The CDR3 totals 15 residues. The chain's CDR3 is CASSSRGDYNSPLHF. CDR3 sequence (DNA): TGTGCCAGCAGTTCGCGAGGGGATTATAATTCACCCCTCCACTTT.

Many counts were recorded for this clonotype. The CDR3 protein is CASSVGGPIEGGYTF. DNA for the CDR3: TGTGCCAGCAGCGTAGGGGGTCCGATCGAGGGTGGCTACACCTTC. The V gene is TRBV9, the J gene TRBJ1-2; D is undetermined. The CDR3 extends over 15 amino acids. V was pared by 0 bases and J by 7 bases, with 16 bases between. The V gene's germline CDR1 is SGDLS and CDR2 YYNGEE.

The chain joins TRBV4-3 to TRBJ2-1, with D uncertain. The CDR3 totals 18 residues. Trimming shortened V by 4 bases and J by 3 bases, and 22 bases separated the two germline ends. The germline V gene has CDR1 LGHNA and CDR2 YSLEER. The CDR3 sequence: CASSRFLIRADNYNEQFF. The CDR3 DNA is TGCGCCAGCAGCCGGTTTTTGATCCGGGCCGATAACTACAATGAGCAGTTCTTC.